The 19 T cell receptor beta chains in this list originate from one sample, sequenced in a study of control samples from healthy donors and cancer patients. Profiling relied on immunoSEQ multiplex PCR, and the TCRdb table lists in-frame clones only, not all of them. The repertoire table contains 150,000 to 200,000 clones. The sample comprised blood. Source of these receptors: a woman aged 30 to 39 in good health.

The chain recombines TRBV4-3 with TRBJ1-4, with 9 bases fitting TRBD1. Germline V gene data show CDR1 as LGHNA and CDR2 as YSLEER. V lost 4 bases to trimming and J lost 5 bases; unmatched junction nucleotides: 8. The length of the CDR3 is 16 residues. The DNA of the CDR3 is TGCGCCAGCAGCCCCTATCCGACAGGGGGGAATGAAAAACTGTTTTTT. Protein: CASSPYPTGGNEKLFF.

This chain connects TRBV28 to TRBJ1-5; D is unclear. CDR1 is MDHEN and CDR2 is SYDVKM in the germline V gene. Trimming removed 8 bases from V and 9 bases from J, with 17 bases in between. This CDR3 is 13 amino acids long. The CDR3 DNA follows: TGTGCCAGCGCTAGGACCTTAGGACGGCCCCAGCATTTT. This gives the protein CASARTLGRPQHF. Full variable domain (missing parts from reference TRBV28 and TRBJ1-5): DVKVTQSSRYLVKRTGEKVFLECVQDMDHENMFWYRQDPGLGLRLIYFSYDVKMKEKGDIPEGYSVSREKKERFSLILESASTNQTSMYLCASARTLGRPQHFGDGTRLSIL.

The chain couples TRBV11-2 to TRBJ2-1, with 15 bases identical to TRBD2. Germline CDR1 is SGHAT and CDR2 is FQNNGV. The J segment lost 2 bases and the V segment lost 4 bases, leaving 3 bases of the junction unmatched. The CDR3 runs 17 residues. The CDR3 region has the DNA TGTGCCAGCAGCTCCAGGACTAGCGGGGGGGCCTACAATGAGCAGTTCTTC. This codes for CASSSRTSGGAYNEQFF.

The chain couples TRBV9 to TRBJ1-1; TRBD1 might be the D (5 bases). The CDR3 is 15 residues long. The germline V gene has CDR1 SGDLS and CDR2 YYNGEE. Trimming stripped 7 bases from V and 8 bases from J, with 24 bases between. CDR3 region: CASAPRFIRDPEAFF. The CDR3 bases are TGTGCCAGCGCCCCCCGGTTTATCAGGGACCCAGAAGCTTTCTTT.

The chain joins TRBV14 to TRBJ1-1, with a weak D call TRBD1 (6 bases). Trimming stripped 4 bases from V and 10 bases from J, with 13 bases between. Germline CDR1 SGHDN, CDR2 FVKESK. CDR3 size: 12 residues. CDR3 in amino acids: CASSRNGGAAFF. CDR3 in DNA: TGTGCCAGCAGCCGAAACGGGGGGGCAGCTTTCTTT. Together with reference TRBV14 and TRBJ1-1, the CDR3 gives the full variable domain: EAGVTQFPSHSVIEKGQTVTLRCDPISGHDNLYWYRRVMGKEIKFLLHFVKESKQDESGMPNNRFLAERTGGTYSTLKVQPAELEDSGVYFCASSRNGGAAFFGQGTRLTVV.

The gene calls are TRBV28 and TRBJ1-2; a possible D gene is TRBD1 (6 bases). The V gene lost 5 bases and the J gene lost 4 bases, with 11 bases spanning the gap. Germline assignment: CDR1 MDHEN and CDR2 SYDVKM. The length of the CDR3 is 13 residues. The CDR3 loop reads CASSADRFYGYTF. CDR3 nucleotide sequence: TGTGCCAGCAGTGCTGACAGGTTCTATGGCTACACCTTC.

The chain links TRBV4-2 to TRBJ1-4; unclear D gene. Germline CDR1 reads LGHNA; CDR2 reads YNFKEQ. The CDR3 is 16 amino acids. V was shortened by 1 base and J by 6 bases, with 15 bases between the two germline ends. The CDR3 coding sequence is TGTGCCAGCAGCCAAGCGGGCAGAGAGGTCTATGAAAAACTGTTTTTT. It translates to CASSQAGREVYEKLFF.

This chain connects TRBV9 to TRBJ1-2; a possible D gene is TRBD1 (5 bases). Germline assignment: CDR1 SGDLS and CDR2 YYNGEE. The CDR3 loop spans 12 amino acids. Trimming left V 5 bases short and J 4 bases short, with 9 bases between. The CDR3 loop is CASSERGYGYTF. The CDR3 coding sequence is TGTGCCAGCAGTGAAAGGGGCTATGGCTACACCTTC.

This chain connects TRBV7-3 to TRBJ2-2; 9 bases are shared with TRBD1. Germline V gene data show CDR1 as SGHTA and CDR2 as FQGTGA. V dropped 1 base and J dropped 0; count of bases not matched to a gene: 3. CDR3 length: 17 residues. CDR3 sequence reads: CASSLKTGGSNTGELFF. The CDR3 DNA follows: TGTGCCAGCAGCTTAAAGACAGGGGGATCGAACACCGGGGAGCTGTTTTTT.

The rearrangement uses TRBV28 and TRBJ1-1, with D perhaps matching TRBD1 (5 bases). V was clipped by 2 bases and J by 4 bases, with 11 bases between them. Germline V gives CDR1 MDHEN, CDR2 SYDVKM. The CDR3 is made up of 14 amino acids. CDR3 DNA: TGTGCCAGCAGTTTAAACAGGTATAGCACTGAAGCTTTCTTT. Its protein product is CASSLNRYSTEAFF.

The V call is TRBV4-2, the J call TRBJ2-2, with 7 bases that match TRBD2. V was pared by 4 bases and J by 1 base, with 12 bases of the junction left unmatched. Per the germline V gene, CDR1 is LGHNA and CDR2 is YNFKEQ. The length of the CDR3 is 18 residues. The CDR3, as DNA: TGTGCCAGCAGCCTCACGATTGGGGCGGGGGAGAACACCGGGGAGCTGTTTTTT. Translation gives CASSLTIGAGENTGELFF.

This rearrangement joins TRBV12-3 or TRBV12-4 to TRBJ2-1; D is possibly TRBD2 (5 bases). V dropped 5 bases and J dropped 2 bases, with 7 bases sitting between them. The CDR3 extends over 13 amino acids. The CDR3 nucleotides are TGTGCCAGCAGTACCGGGGCCTACAATGAGCAGTTCTTC. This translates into CASSTGAYNEQFF.

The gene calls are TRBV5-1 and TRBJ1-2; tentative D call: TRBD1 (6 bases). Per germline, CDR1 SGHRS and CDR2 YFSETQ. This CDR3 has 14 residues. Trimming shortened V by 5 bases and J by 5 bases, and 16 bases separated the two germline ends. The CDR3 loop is CASSSRGGSYGYTF. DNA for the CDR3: TGCGCCAGCAGTTCTCGGGGGGGCTCTTATGGCTACACCTTC.

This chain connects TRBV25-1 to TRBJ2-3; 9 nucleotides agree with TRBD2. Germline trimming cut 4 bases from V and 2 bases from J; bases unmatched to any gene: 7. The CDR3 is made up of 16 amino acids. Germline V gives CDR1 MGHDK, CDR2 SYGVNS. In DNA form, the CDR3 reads TGTGCCAGCAGTGCCCAGCTAGCGGGGTTCACAGATACGCAGTATTTT. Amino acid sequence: CASSAQLAGFTDTQYF.

This CDR3 reads CASSFFQDPLKDYEQYF. CDR3 in DNA: TGTGCCAGCAGCTTCTTCCAGGACCCCCTCAAGGACTACGAGCAGTACTTC. The chain employs TRBV5-5 and TRBJ2-7; D unresolved. This CDR3 is 17 amino acids long. V lost 2 bases to trimming and J lost 3 bases, with 21 bases between them. Germline-derived CDR1 and CDR2 are SGHKS and YYEKEE (reference sequence).

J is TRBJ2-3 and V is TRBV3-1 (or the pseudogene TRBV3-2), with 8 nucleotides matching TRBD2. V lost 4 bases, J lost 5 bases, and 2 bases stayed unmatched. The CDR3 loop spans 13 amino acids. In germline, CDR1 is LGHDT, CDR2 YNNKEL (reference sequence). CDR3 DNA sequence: TGTGCCAGCAGCCCGGGGGGGGGAGATACGCAGTATTTT. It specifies CASSPGGGDTQYF.

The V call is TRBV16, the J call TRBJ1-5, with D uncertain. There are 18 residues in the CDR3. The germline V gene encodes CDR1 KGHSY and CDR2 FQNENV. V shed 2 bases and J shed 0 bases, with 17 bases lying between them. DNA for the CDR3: TGTGCCAGCAGCCAAATTGGCACGTATGCGGATAGCAATCAGCCCCAGCATTTT. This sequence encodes CASSQIGTYADSNQPQHF.

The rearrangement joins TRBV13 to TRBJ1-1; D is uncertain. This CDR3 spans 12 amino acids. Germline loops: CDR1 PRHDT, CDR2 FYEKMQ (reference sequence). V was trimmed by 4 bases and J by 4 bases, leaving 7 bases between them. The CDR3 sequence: CASSSPGTEAFF. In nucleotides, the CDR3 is TGTGCCAGCAGCTCCCCAGGCACTGAAGCTTTCTTT.

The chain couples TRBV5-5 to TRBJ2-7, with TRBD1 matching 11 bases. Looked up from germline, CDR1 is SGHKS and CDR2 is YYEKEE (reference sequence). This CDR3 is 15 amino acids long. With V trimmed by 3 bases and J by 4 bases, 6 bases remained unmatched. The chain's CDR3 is CASSWGTGGQYEQYF. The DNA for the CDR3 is TGTGCCAGCAGCTGGGGGACAGGGGGACAATACGAGCAGTACTTC.